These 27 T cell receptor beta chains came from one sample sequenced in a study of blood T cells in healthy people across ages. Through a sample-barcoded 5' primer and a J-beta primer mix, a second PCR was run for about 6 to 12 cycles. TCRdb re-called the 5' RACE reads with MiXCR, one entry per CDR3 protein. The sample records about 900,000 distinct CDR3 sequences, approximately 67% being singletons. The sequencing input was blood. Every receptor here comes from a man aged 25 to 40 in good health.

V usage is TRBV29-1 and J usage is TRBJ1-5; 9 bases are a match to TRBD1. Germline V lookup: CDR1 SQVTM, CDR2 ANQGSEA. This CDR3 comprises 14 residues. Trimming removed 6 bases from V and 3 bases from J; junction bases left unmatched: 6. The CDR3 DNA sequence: TGCAGCGTCGCCGGGACAGGGTACAATCAGCCCCAGCATTTT. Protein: CSVAGTGYNQPQHF.

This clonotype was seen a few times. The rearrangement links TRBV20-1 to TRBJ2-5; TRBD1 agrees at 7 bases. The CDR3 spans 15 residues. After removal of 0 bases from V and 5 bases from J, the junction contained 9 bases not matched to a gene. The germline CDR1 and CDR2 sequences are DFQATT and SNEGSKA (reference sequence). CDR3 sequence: CSAREQTGWIETQYF. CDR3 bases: TGCAGTGCTAGAGAACAGACAGGGTGGATCGAGACCCAGTACTTC.

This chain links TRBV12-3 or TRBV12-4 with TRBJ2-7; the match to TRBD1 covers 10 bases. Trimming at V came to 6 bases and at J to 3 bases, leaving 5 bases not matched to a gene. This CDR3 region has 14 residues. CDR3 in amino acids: CASSGTGDGYEQYF. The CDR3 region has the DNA TGTGCCAGCAGCGGGACAGGGGATGGCTACGAGCAGTACTTC.

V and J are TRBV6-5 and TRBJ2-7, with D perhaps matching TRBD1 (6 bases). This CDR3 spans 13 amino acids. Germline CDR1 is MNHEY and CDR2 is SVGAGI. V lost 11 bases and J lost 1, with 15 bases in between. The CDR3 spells CAAWDTRSYEQYF. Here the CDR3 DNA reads TGTGCCGCGTGGGACACCCGTTCCTACGAGCAGTACTTC.

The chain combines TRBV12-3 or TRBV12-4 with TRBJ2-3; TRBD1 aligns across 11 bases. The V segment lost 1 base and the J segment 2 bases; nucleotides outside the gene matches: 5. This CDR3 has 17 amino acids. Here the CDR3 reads CASSLGRTGGYTDTQYF. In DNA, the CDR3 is TGTGCCAGCAGTTTAGGAAGGACAGGGGGCTACACAGATACGCAGTATTTT.

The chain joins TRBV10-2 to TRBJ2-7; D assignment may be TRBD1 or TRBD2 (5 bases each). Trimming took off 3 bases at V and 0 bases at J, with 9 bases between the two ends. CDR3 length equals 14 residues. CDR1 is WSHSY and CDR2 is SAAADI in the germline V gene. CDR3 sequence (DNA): TGCGCCAGCAGTGAAATGGGGGACTCCTACGAGCAGTACTTC. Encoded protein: CASSEMGDSYEQYF.

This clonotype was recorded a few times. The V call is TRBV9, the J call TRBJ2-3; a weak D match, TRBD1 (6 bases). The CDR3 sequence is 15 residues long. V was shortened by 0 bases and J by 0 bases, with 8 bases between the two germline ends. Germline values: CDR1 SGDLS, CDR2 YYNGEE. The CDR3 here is CASSVEGESTDTQYF. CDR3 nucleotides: TGTGCCAGCAGCGTAGAGGGGGAAAGCACAGATACGCAGTATTTT.

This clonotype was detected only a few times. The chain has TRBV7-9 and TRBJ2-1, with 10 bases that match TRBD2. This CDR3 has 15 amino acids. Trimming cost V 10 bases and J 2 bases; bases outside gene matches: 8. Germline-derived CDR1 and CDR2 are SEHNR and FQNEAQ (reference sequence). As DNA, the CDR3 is TGTGCCATGACTAGCGGGTCTAGCCCCTACAATGAGCAGTTCTTC. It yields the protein CAMTSGSSPYNEQFF.

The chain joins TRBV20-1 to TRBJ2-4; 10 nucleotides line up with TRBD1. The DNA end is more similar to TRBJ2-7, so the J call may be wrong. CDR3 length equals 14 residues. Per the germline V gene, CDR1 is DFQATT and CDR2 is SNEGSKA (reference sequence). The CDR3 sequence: CSAREGQGSYEQYF. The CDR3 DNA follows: TGCAGTGCTAGAGAGGGACAGGGGTCCTACGAGCAGTACTTC.

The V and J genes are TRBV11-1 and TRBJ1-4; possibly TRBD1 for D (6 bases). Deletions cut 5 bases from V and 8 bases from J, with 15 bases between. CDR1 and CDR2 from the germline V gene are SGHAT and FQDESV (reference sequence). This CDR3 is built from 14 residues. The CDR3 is CASSPRGGQEKLFF. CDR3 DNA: TGTGCCAGCAGCCCCCGGGGGGGCCAAGAAAAACTGTTTTTT.

CDR3 region: CAISDSNPQEQYF. The CDR3 coding sequence is TGTGCCATCAGTGATTCGAACCCGCAGGAGCAGTACTTC. The J gene is TRBJ2-4, the V gene TRBV10-3; no clear D. In germline, CDR1 is ENHRY, CDR2 SYGVKD. The CDR3 loop spans 13 amino acids. The ends were cut back, 3 bases at V and 13 bases at J, with 16 bases in the middle.

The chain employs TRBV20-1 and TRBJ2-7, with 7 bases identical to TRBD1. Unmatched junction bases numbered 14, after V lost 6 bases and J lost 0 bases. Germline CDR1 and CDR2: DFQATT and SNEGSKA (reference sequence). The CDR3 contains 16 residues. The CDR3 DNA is TGCAGTGCCTCCCGGGGACAGAGGGCCCACTCCTACGAGCAGTACTTC. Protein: CSASRGQRAHSYEQYF.

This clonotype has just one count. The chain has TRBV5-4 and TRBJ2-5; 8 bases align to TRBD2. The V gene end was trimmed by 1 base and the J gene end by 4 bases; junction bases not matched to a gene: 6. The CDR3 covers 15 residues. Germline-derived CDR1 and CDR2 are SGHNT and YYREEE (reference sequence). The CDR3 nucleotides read TGTGCCAGCAGCTTGTCCCCGGGGGGGCGAGAGACCCAGTACTTC. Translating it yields CASSLSPGGRETQYF.

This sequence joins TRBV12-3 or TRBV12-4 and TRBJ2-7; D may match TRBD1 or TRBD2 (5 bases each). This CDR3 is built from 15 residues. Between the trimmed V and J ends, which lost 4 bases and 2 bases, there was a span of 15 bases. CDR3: CASSSLRDVTYEQYF. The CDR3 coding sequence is TGTGCCAGCAGTTCACTCCGGGACGTAACCTACGAGCAGTACTTC.

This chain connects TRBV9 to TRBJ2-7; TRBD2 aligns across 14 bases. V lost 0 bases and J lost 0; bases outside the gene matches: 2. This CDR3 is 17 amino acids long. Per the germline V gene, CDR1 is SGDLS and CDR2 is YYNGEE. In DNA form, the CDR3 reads TGTGCCAGCAGCGTAGCGGGGACTAGCGGGAGCTCCTACGAGCAGTACTTC. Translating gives CASSVAGTSGSSYEQYF.

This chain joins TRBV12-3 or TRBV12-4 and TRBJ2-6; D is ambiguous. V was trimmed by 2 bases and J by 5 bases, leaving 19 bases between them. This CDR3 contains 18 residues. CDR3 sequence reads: CASSLHAWRPGRANVLTF. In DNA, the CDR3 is TGTGCCAGCAGTTTACATGCTTGGCGCCCCGGTAGGGCCAACGTCCTGACTTTC.

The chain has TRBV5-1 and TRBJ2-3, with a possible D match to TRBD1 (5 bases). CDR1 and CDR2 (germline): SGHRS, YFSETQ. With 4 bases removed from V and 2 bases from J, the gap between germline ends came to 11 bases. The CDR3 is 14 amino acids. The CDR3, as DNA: TGCGCCAGCAGCGATGGGGCACACACAGATACGCAGTATTTT. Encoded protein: CASSDGAHTDTQYF.

The CDR3 region is CASSQDTGGGANEQFF. CDR3 DNA sequence: TGTGCCAGCAGCCAAGATACTGGCGGGGGGGCGAATGAGCAGTTCTTC. This sequence joins TRBV4-2 and TRBJ2-1, with 9 bases fitting TRBD2. Germline CDR1 reads LGHNA; CDR2 reads YNFKEQ. The CDR3 totals 16 residues. V shed 0 bases, J shed 7 bases, and the junction held 7 bases outside the gene matches.

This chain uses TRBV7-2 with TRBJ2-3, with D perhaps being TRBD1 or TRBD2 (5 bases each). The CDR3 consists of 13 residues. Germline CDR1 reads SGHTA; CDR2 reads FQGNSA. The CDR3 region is CATSGQSEDTQYF. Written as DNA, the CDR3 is TGTGCTACCTCGGGGCAGAGTGAAGATACGCAGTATTTT.

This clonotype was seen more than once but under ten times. Here the CDR3 reads CASSLDRGGQPYYEQYF. The DNA for the CDR3 is TGTGCCAGCAGCCTAGATAGGGGGGGGCAACCCTACTACGAGCAGTACTTC. The chain uses TRBV7-2 and TRBJ2-4; D may be TRBD2 (7 bases). Gene TRBJ2-7 matches the end of the DNA better, so the J call may be wrong. This CDR3 region has 17 residues. CDR1 is SGHTA, CDR2 FQGNSA, per germline.

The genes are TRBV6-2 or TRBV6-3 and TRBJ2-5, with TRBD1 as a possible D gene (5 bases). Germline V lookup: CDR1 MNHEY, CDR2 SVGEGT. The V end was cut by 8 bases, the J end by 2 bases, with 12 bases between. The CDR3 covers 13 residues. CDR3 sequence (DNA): TGTGCCAGCGGGCGACAGAGGCAAGAGACCCAGTACTTC. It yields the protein CASGRQRQETQYF.

This CDR3 reads CAISGEGTGNQPQHF. As DNA, the CDR3 is TGTGCCATCAGTGGGGAGGGAACGGGCAATCAGCCCCAGCATTTT. The V and J genes are TRBV10-3 and TRBJ1-5, with no clear D. The V gene lost 4 bases and the J gene lost 2 bases, with 12 bases spanning the gap. CDR3 size: 15 residues. The germline gives CDR1 ENHRY, CDR2 SYGVKD.

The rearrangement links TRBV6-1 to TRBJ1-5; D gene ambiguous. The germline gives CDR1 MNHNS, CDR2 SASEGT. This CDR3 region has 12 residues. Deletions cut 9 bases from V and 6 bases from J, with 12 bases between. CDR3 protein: CASAQEIQPQHF. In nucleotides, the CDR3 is TGTGCCAGTGCCCAAGAGATTCAGCCCCAGCATTTT.

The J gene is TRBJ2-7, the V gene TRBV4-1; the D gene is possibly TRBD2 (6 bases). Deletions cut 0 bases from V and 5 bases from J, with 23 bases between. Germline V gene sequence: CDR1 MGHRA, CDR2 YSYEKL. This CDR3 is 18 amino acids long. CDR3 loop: CASSQDYVSGAPMDEQYF. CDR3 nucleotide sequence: TGCGCCAGCAGCCAAGATTACGTGTCGGGAGCTCCTATGGACGAGCAGTACTTC.

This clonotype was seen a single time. Written as DNA, the CDR3 is TGTGCCAGCCTACTAGGGGGGGCCAACGTCCTGACTTTC. Its protein product is CASLLGGANVLTF. The chain joins TRBV6-2 or TRBV6-3 to TRBJ2-6; D may be TRBD2 (5 bases). Germline V gives CDR1 MNHEY, CDR2 SVGEGT. The CDR3 runs 13 residues. Between the trimmed V and J ends, which lost 8 bases and 4 bases, there was a span of 9 bases.

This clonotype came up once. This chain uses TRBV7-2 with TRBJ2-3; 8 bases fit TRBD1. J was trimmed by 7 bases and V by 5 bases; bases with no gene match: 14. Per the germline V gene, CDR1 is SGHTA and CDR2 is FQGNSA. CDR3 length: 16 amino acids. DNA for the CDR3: TGTGCCAGCAGCCGCCACATGACAGGGGCCGCTAATACGCAGTATTTT. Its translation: CASSRHMTGAANTQYF.

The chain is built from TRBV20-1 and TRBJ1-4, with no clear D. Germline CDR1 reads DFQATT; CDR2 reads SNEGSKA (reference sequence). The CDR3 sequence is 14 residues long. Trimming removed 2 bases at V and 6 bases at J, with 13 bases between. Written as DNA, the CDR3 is TGCAGTGCTAGATCCGGCTGGGGTGATGAAAAACTGTTTTTT. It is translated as CSARSGWGDEKLFF.